The 14 T cell receptor beta chains below come from one sample, sequenced in a study of Ad26.COV2.S vaccination and SARS-CoV-2 variants. Assay used: immunoSEQ multiplex PCR; TCRdb lists only in-frame clones, some missing. The table lists 200,000 to 300,000 clones, around 85% of them singletons. The treatment was: 15 to 20 received Ad26.COV2.S at low or high dose, single or two shots; several received placebo; per-sample allocation not given. On day 63 after the first injection, vaccine and placebo recipients gave samples. Source: peripheral blood, taken in a trial of Ad26.COV2.S vaccine versus placebo. All receptors come from a person between 18 and 65 years old who received the Ad26.COV2.S COVID-19 vaccine or a placebo.

The V and J genes are TRBV18 and TRBJ1-3; 8 nucleotides line up with TRBD1. Germline assignment: CDR1 KGHSH and CDR2 LQKENI. With V trimmed by 6 bases and J by 3 bases, 10 bases remained unmatched. This CDR3 has 16 amino acids. The CDR3 here is CASSTSRGLNGNTIYF. The CDR3 nucleotides read TGTGCCAGCTCGACGAGCAGGGGGCTGAATGGAAACACCATATATTTT.

V and J are TRBV4-2 and TRBJ2-3; D gene unclear. This CDR3 contains 16 residues. V lost 0 bases to trimming and J lost 1 base, with 11 bases between them. Germline values: CDR1 LGHNA, CDR2 YNFKEQ. The CDR3 is CASSQDLDPRTDTQYF. The CDR3 region has the DNA TGTGCCAGCAGCCAAGATCTTGACCCCCGCACAGATACGCAGTATTTT.

The chain recombines TRBV6-1 with TRBJ2-5; D uncertain. CDR3 length: 14 residues. V lost 2 bases, J lost 7 bases, and 14 bases lay in between. CDR1 is MNHNS and CDR2 is SASEGT in the germline V gene. CDR3 loop: CASSEYTGRGTQYF. The CDR3 region has the DNA TGTGCCAGCAGTGAATACACGGGCCGAGGGACCCAGTACTTC.

The V gene is TRBV6-1, the J gene TRBJ2-1, with TRBD1 identical over 8 bases. This CDR3 has 16 residues. Germline trimming cut 3 bases from V and 4 bases from J; bases unmatched to any gene: 8. Germline loops: CDR1 MNHNS, CDR2 SASEGT. CDR3 DNA sequence: TGTGCCAGCAGTGATGGCCGGGACAGGCTATACAATGAGCAGTTCTTC. Translated, it gives CASSDGRDRLYNEQFF.

With respect to this clone: Other DNA sequences within the sample encode an identical CDR3. J is TRBJ2-7 and V is TRBV5-1; D call uncertain. The CDR3 contains 11 residues. Trimming shortened V by 1 base and J by 5 bases, and 4 bases separated the two germline ends. Germline V lookup: CDR1 SGHRS, CDR2 YFSETQ. The CDR3 spells CASSLYDEQYF. CDR3 nucleotide sequence: TGCGCCAGCAGCTTGTATGACGAGCAGTACTTC.

This chain connects TRBV19 to TRBJ2-3; 7 positions match TRBD2. This CDR3 is built from 17 residues. Trimming took 3 bases from V and 0 from J; bases not matched to a gene: 9. CDR1 is LNHDA, CDR2 SQIVND, per germline (reference sequence). CDR3 in DNA: TGTGCCAGTAGTATGCCCGGGAGGAGCGCCAGCACAGATACGCAGTATTTT. Protein sequence: CASSMPGRSASTDTQYF.

The chain couples TRBV18 to TRBJ1-1; D is uncertain. This CDR3 region has 16 residues. CDR1 and CDR2 (germline): KGHSH, LQKENI. V was clipped by 4 bases and J by 1 base, with 16 bases between them. This CDR3 reads CASSLSPAASNTEAFF. The CDR3, as DNA: TGTGCCAGCTCACTCTCCCCGGCAGCGTCGAACACTGAAGCTTTCTTT.

This clone ranks as medium-sized. The same CDR3 is also encoded by other DNA sequences in this sample. The chain has TRBV5-6 and TRBJ1-1; D possibly corresponds to TRBD1 (6 bases). The germline V gene has CDR1 SGHDT and CDR2 YYEEEE. V lost 1 base and J lost 5, with 6 bases in between. The CDR3 contains 12 residues. The CDR3 DNA sequence: TGTGCCAGCAGCTTGAGGGGGACTGAAGCTTTCTTT. This codes for CASSLRGTEAFF.

The table lists this clone with a count of one. The CDR3 DNA follows: TGCAGCGTTGCTGGACTAGCGCGGGGCTCACAGGATACGCAGTATTTT. As protein: CSVAGLARGSQDTQYF. This chain links TRBV29-1 with TRBJ2-3; 9 nucleotides agree with TRBD2. Trimming cost V 4 bases and J 6 bases; bases outside gene matches: 14. The germline V gene has CDR1 SQVTM and CDR2 ANQGSEA. The CDR3 extends over 16 amino acids.

The sample holds one count of this clone. The rearrangement uses TRBV5-4 and TRBJ1-2; D is possibly TRBD1 (5 bases). The V end lost 4 bases, the J end lost 2 bases, and 12 bases lay between the germline ends. Germline assignment: CDR1 SGHNT and CDR2 YYREEE (reference sequence). The CDR3 consists of 14 residues. CDR3 protein: CASSPDKTNYGYTF. The CDR3 DNA follows: TGTGCCAGCAGCCCGGACAAGACCAACTATGGCTACACCTTC.

The chain joins TRBV11-1 to TRBJ2-3; 8 bases agree with TRBD2. CDR1 is SGHAT and CDR2 is FQDESV in the germline V gene (reference sequence). The CDR3 is made up of 17 amino acids. The V and J ends lost 0 bases and 0 bases, in that order; junction bases with no gene match: 5. CDR3 DNA sequence: TGTGCCAGCAGCTTAGCGTTTTCTAGCGGGAGCACAGATACGCAGTATTTT. This encodes CASSLAFSSGSTDTQYF. Full variable domain (outside the CDR3, taken from reference TRBV11-1 and TRBJ2-3): EAEVAQSPRYKITEKSQAVAFWCDPISGHATLYWYRQILGQGPELLVQFQDESVVDDSQLPKDRFSAERLKGVDSTLKIQPAELGDSAMYLCASSLAFSSGSTDTQYFGPGTRLTVL.

The chain links TRBV27 to TRBJ2-3; TRBD2 agrees at 7 bases. CDR3 length: 13 residues. Germline V gene data show CDR1 as MNHEY and CDR2 as SMNVEV (reference sequence). Germline trimming cut 8 bases from V and 6 bases from J; bases unmatched to any gene: 8. The CDR3 sequence: CASGGLGWDTQYF. The CDR3 DNA reads TGTGCCAGCGGCGGACTAGGTTGGGATACGCAGTATTTT.

The V and J genes are TRBV18 and TRBJ2-1; no clear D. Germline V CDR1 and CDR2: KGHSH, LQKENI. V shed 2 bases and J shed 7 bases, with 12 bases lying between them. The CDR3 is 14 amino acids. The CDR3 bases are TGTGCCAGCTCACCATACAACTTGGGGAATGAGCAGTTCTTC. Amino acids: CASSPYNLGNEQFF.

The chain couples TRBV21-1 to TRBJ1-4; the D segment call TRBD1 is taken from the table without a DNA check. TRBV21-1 is listed as a pseudogene. The CDR3 length is 18 residues. The CDR3 reads CASSKEGRTGATNEKLFF. CDR3 DNA sequence: TGTGCCAGCAGCAAAGAGGGCCGGACAGGCGCAACTAATGAAAAACTGTTTTTT.